These 10 T cell receptor beta chains were sequenced from one sample in a study of blood T cell repertoires in COVID-19. The repertoire was sequenced with immunoSEQ multiplex PCR; TCRdb's copy has only in-frame clones and lacks some. Found here are 100,000 to 150,000 clones, around 83% of them singletons; the top ten hold about 9.9%. Input material: peripheral blood. All receptors come from a man aged 35 to 55 with active or convalescent COVID-19.

The gene calls are TRBV11-2 and TRBJ2-2; D might be TRBD2 (7 bases). This CDR3 has 16 amino acids. V dropped 4 bases and J dropped 4 bases, with 16 bases sitting between them. Germline V gene sequence: CDR1 SGHAT, CDR2 FQNNGV. The CDR3: CASSSLGGGPTGELFF. The DNA for the CDR3 is TGTGCCAGCAGCTCTCTGGGAGGGGGGCCCACCGGGGAGCTGTTTTTT. Full variable domain (outside the CDR3, taken from reference TRBV11-2 and TRBJ2-2): EAGVAQSPRYKIIEKRQSVAFWCNPISGHATLYWYQQILGQGPKLLIQFQNNGVVDDSQLPKDRFSAERLKGVDSTLKIQPAKLEDSAVYLCASSSLGGGPTGELFFGEGSRLTVL.

This chain joins TRBV5-6 and TRBJ1-3; D possibly corresponds to TRBD1 (5 bases). Germline V CDR1 and CDR2: SGHDT, YYEEEE. With 1 base removed from V and 0 bases from J, the gap between germline ends came to 11 bases. The CDR3 extends over 16 amino acids. The CDR3 reads CASSLQGVNSGNTIYF. CDR3 bases: TGTGCCAGCAGCTTGCAAGGGGTGAACTCTGGAAACACCATATATTTT.

The rearrangement links TRBV10-1 to TRBJ2-1, with 11 positions matching TRBD1. V lost 3 bases to trimming and J lost 5 bases; unmatched junction nucleotides: 15. Germline assignment: CDR1 WNHNN and CDR2 SYGVQD (reference sequence). This CDR3 has 19 amino acids. The CDR3 spells CASSDRPGTGGSTHNEQFF. CDR3 nucleotide sequence: TGCGCCAGCAGTGACCGTCCCGGGACAGGGGGATCAACCCACAATGAGCAGTTCTTC.

V and J are TRBV19 and TRBJ2-3; D unresolved. The CDR3 consists of 12 residues. Germline assignment: CDR1 LNHDA and CDR2 SQIVND (reference sequence). With 4 bases removed from V and 6 bases from J, the gap between germline ends came to 8 bases. The DNA for the CDR3 is TGTGCCAGTAGTACATTCGAGGATACGCAGTATTTT. This encodes CASSTFEDTQYF.

This clone was recorded only once. This chain joins TRBV7-3 and TRBJ2-5; 12 bases agree with TRBD2. CDR3 size: 16 residues. The germline gives CDR1 SGHTA, CDR2 FQGTGA. Germline trimming cut 5 bases from V and 0 bases from J; bases unmatched to any gene: 4. The CDR3 is CASSPGLAGNQETQYF. CDR3 bases: TGTGCCAGCAGCCCCGGACTAGCGGGGAACCAAGAGACCCAGTACTTC.

The chain has TRBV19 and TRBJ1-1, with D possibly matching TRBD1 (6 bases). This CDR3 region has 15 residues. V was pared by 8 bases and J by 1 base, with 17 bases between. Germline V gene data show CDR1 as LNHDA and CDR2 as SQIVND (reference sequence). The CDR3, as DNA: TGTGCCAGTCAGCCCCGCCAGACAGGGAACACTGAAGCTTTCTTT. Protein sequence: CASQPRQTGNTEAFF.

This chain joins TRBV27 and TRBJ2-1; 8 positions agree with TRBD2. Germline CDR1 reads MNHEY; CDR2 reads SMNVEV (reference sequence). The CDR3 is 15 residues long. Trimming removed 8 bases from V and 2 bases from J; junction bases left unmatched: 8. The DNA for the CDR3 is TGTGCCAGCCGGGGGGGCGGGGGAACCTACAATGAGCAGTTCTTC. Its protein is CASRGGGGTYNEQFF.

The chain joins TRBV7-2 to TRBJ1-1; the D gene is possibly TRBD1 (5 bases). The CDR3 loop spans 13 amino acids. Trimming left V 3 bases short and J 1 base short, with 6 bases between. The germline V gene has CDR1 SGHTA and CDR2 FQGNSA. DNA for the CDR3: TGTGCCAGCAGCTTGGACAAGAACACTGAAGCTTTCTTT. Residues: CASSLDKNTEAFF.

Many counts were recorded for this clone. This chain uses TRBV7-2 with TRBJ1-5, with D maybe TRBD1 (6 bases). CDR3 length: 14 residues. Germline loops: CDR1 SGHTA, CDR2 FQGNSA. Trimming removed 5 bases at V and 3 bases at J, with 11 bases between. The chain's CDR3 is CASSPTGYNQPQHF. DNA for the CDR3: TGTGCCAGCAGCCCCACAGGGTACAATCAGCCCCAGCATTTT.

This rearrangement joins TRBV5-5 to TRBJ2-2; TRBD1 matches 9 bases. The CDR3 contains 16 residues. CDR1 and CDR2 (germline): SGHKS, YYEKEE (reference sequence). The J segment lost 4 bases and the V segment lost 0 bases, leaving 4 bases of the junction unmatched. CDR3 bases: TGTGCCAGCAGCTTGGGAGGGACAGGGTTCACCGGGGAGCTGTTTTTT. Residues: CASSLGGTGFTGELFF.